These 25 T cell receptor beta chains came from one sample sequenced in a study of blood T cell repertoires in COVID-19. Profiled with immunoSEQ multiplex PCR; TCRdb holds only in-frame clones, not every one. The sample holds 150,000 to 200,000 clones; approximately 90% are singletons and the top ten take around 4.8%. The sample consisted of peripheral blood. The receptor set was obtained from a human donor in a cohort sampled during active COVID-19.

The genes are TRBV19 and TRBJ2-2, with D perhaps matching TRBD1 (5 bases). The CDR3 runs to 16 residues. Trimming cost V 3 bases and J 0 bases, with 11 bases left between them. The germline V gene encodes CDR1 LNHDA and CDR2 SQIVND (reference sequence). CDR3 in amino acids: CASSILRRANTGELFF. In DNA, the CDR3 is TGTGCCAGTAGTATCCTCCGCAGGGCGAACACCGGGGAGCTGTTTTTT.

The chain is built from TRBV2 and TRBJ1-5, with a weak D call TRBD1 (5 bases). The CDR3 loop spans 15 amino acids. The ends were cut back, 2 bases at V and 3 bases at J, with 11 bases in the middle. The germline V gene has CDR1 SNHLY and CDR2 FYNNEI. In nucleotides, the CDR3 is TGTGCCAGCAGTGAACCCCCAGGGTACAATCAGCCCCAGCATTTT. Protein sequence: CASSEPPGYNQPQHF.

The chain's CDR3 is CASSLEGGSGYTF. For the CDR3, the DNA is TGTGCCAGCAGCTTAGAAGGAGGGAGCGGCTACACCTTC. The genes are TRBV7-2 and TRBJ1-2; D ambiguous. V lost 1 base and J lost 8, with 11 bases in between. Per germline, CDR1 SGHTA and CDR2 FQGNSA. The length of the CDR3 is 13 residues.

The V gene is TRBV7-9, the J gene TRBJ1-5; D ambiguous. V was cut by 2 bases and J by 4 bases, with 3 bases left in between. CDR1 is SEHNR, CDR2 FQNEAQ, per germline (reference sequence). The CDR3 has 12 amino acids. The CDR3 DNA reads TGTGCCAGCAGCTTACAGAATCAGCCCCAGCATTTT. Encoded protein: CASSLQNQPQHF.

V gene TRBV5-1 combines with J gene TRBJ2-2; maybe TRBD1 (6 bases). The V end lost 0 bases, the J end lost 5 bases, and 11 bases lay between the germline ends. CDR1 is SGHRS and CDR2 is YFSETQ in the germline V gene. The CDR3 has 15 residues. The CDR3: CASSLAGTITGELFF. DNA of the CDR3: TGCGCCAGCAGCTTGGCTGGGACAATTACCGGGGAGCTGTTTTTT. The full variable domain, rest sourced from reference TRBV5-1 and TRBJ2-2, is KAGVTQTPRYLIKTRGQQVTLSCSPISGHRSVSWYQQTPGQGLQFLFEYFSETQRNKGNFPGRFSGRQFSNSRSEMNVSTLELGDSALYLCASSLAGTITGELFFGEGSRLTVL.

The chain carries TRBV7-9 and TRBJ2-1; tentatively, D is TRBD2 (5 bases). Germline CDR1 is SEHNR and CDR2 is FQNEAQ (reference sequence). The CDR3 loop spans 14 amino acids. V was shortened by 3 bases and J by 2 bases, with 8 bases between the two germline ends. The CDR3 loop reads CASSFQAAYNEQFF. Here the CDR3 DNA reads TGTGCCAGCAGCTTTCAAGCGGCCTACAATGAGCAGTTCTTC.

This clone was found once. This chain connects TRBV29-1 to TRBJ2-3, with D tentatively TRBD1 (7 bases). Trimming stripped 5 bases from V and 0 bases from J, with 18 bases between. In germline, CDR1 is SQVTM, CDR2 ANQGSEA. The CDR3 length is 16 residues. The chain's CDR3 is CSVRRAGQTSTDTQYF. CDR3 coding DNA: TGCAGCGTTCGTCGCGCGGGACAGACTAGCACAGATACGCAGTATTTT.

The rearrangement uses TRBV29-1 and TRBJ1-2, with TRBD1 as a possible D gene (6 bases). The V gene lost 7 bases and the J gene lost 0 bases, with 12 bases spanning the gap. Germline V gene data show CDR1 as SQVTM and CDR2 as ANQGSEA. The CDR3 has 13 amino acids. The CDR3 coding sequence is TGCAGCGCATTTAACAGGGCTAACTATGGCTACACCTTC. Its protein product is CSAFNRANYGYTF.

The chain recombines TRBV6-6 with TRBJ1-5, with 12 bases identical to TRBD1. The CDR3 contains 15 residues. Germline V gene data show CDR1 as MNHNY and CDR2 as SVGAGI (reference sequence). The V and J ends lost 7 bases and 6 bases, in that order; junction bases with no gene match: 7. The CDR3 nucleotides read TGTGCCAGCACCCCGGGACAGGGGGCGGTTCAGCCCCAGCATTTT. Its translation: CASTPGQGAVQPQHF.

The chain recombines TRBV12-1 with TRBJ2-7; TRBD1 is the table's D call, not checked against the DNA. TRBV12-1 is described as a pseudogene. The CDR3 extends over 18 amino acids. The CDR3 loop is CASSPGECHRDAGYEQYF. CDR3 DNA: TGTGCCAGCAGCCCTGGTGAGTGCCACAGGGACGCTGGGTACGAGCAGTACTTC.

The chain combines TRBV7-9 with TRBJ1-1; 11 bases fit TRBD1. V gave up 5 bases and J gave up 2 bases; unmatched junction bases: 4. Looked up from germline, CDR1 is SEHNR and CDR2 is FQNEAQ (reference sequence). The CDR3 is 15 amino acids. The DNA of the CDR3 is TGTGCCAGCAGCCTCGGACAGGGGGCAAACACTGAAGCTTTCTTT. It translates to CASSLGQGANTEAFF.

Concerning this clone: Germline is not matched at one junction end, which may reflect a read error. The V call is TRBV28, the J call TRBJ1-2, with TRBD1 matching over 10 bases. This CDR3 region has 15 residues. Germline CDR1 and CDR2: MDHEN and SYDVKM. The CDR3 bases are TGTGCCAGCAGTGTATGGGACAGGGGACCGTATGGCTACACCTTC. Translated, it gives CASSVWDRGPYGYTF.

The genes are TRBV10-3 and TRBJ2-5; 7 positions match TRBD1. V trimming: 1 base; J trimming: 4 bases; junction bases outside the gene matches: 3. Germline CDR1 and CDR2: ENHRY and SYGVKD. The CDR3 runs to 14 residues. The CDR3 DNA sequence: TGTGCCATCAGTGAGTTAAACAGGGGAGAGACCCAGTACTTC. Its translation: CAISELNRGETQYF.

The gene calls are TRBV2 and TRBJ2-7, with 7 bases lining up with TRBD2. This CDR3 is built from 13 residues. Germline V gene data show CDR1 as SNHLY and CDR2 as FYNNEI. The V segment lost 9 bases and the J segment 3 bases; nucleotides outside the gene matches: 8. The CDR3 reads CASSSGPLYEQYF. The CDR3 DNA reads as TGTGCCAGTTCTAGCGGACCTCTCTACGAGCAGTACTTC.

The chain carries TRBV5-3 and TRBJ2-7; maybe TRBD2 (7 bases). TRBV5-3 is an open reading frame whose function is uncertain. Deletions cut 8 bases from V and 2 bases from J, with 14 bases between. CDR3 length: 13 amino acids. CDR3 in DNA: TGTGCCAGGGGGGCTAGCGGCCCCTACGAGCAGTACTTC. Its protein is CARGASGPYEQYF.

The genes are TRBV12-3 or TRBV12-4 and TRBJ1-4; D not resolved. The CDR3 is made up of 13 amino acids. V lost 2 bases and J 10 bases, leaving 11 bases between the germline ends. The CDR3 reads CASSLMGGGKLFF. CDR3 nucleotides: TGTGCCAGCAGTTTAATGGGAGGCGGAAAACTGTTTTTT.

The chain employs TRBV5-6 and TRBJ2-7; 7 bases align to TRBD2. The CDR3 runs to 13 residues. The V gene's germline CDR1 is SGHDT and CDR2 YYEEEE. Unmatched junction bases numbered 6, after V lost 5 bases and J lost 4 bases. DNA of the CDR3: TGTGCCAGCAGGAGGAGCGGGGTTTACGAGCAGTACTTC. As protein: CASRRSGVYEQYF.

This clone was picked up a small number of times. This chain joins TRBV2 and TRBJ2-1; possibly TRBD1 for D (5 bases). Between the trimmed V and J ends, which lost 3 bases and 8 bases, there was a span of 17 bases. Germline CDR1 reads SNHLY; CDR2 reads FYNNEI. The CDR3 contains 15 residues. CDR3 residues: CASSEIRLGQDEQFF. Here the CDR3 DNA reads TGTGCCAGCAGTGAGATTAGGTTGGGGCAAGATGAGCAGTTCTTC.

The CDR3 DNA follows: TGTGCCAGCAGCCCCCCGGGAGCGGGGGGGCCGAGTAATGAGCAGTTCTTC. It is translated as CASSPPGAGGPSNEQFF. J is TRBJ2-1 and V is TRBV9; 10 bases match TRBD2. This CDR3 region has 17 residues. Trimming at V came to 4 bases and at J to 7 bases, leaving 14 bases not matched to a gene. CDR1 and CDR2 (germline): SGDLS, YYNGEE. Filled out from reference TRBV9 and TRBJ2-1, the complete variable domain reads DSGVTQTPKHLITATGQRVTLRCSPRSGDLSVYWYQQSLDQGLQFLIQYYNGEERAKGNILERFSAQQFPDLHSELNLSSLELGDSALYFCASSPPGAGGPSNEQFFGPGTRLTVL.

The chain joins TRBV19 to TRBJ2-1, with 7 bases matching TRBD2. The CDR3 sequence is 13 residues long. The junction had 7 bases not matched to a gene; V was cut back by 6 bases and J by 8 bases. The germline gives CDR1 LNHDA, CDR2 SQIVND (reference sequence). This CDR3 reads CASRKGGRDEQFF. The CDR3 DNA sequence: TGTGCCAGTAGAAAAGGCGGGAGAGATGAGCAGTTCTTC.

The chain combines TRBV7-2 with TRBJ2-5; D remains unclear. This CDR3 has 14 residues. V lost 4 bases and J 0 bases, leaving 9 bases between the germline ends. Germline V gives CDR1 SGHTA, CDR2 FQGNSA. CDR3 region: CASSSSYNQETQYF. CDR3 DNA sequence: TGTGCCAGCAGCTCTAGTTATAACCAAGAGACCCAGTACTTC.

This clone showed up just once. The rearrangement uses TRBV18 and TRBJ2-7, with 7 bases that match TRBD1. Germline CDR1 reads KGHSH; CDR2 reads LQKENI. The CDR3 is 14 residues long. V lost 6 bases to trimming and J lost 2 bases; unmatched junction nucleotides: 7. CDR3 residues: CASSPGQGAYEQYF. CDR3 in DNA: TGTGCCAGCTCCCCCGGGCAGGGGGCCTACGAGCAGTACTTC.

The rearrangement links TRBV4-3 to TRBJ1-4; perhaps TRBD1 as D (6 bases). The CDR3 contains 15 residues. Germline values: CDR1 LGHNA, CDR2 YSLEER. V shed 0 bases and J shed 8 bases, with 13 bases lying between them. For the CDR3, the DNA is TGCGCCAGCAGCCAAGAAGCAGGGGTGAGCGAAAAACTGTTTTTT. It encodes CASSQEAGVSEKLFF.

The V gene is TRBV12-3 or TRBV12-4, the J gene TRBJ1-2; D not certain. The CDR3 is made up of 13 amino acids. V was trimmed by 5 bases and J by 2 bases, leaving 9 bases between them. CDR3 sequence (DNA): TGTGCCAGCAGTCTCCGGGTAAACTATGGCTACACCTTC. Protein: CASSLRVNYGYTF.

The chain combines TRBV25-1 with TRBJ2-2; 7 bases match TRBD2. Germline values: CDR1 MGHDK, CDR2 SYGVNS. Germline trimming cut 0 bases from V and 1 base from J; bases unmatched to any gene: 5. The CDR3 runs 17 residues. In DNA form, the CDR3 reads TGTGCCAGCAGTGAATACCCCCTAGCGGAGAACACCGGGGAGCTGTTTTTT. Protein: CASSEYPLAENTGELFF.